One sample yielded the 23 T cell receptor beta chains listed below, sequenced in a study of T-cell reconstitution after alpha-beta-depleted transplantation in children (dated by TCRdb to 2016 to 2017). Libraries were prepared through PCR. TCRdb names Illumina HiSeq 2500 as the instrument used. To normalize quantification of the TCRbeta repertoire, the TCR libraries were built with molecular barcoding that relied on unique molecular identifiers. Through fastp at Q25 and MiXCR, TCRdb rebuilt clones from the public reads, retaining in-frame beta chains. Entries are consolidated by CDR3 protein sequence, retaining the most common genes and DNA. This sample comprises 230,000 or so distinct CDR3 sequences, about 11% of them detected only once. The ten top clones hold about 2.6% of the sample. The input for sequencing was PBMCs from the stem cell graft donor, taken from the stem cell graft. These receptors were obtained from a human donor who donated a stem cell graft to a child with acute lymphoblastic leukemia.

The sample holds many counts of this clonotype. The chain is built from TRBV3-1 and TRBJ2-1, with D tentatively TRBD2 (6 bases). This CDR3 spans 15 amino acids. The germline gives CDR1 LGHDT, CDR2 YNNKEL (reference sequence). Between the trimmed V and J ends, which lost 3 bases and 4 bases, there was a span of 13 bases. CDR3 nucleotide sequence: TGTGCCAGCAGCCACGCGGACTATAATTACAATGAGCAGTTCTTC. This translates into CASSHADYNYNEQFF.

The genes are TRBV7-6 and TRBJ2-5; D gene uncertain. The ends were cut back, 1 base at V and 1 base at J, with 7 bases in the middle. Germline V gene sequence: CDR1 SGHVS, CDR2 FNYEAQ. The CDR3 runs to 14 residues. CDR3 loop: CASSLVAIQETQYF. The CDR3 nucleotides are TGTGCCAGCAGCTTAGTGGCGATCCAAGAGACCCAGTACTTC.

This clonotype was seen at least ten times. The chain has TRBV6-5 and TRBJ2-7; TRBD1 aligns across 8 bases. The germline V gene has CDR1 MNHEY and CDR2 SVGAGI. This CDR3 spans 13 amino acids. V shed 5 bases and J 5 bases; nucleotides not matched to a gene: 5. As DNA, the CDR3 is TGTGCCAGCAGTACCGGACAGGGAGACGAGCAGTACTTC. Translation: CASSTGQGDEQYF.

This clonotype was counted many times. This chain uses TRBV29-1 with TRBJ2-7; TRBD2 agrees at 8 bases. This CDR3 has 13 residues. Germline CDR1 reads SQVTM; CDR2 reads ANQGSEA. Trimming cost V 1 base and J 7 bases; bases outside gene matches: 6. The CDR3 region is CSVEGGSGEEQYF. CDR3 coding DNA: TGCAGCGTTGAAGGGGGTAGCGGGGAGGAGCAGTACTTC.

This clonotype was detected many times. The genes are TRBV20-1 and TRBJ1-4; 9 nucleotides line up with TRBD1. Trimming removed 3 bases from V and 0 bases from J; junction bases left unmatched: 5. Germline CDR1 and CDR2: DFQATT and SNEGSKA (reference sequence). The CDR3 length is 16 residues. CDR3 bases: TGCAGTGCTAGTGGGGACAGGGCTACAACTAATGAAAAACTGTTTTTT. Amino acids: CSASGDRATTNEKLFF.

This clonotype was counted many times. This chain joins TRBV10-3 and TRBJ2-3, with D uncertain. The germline V and J ends were trimmed by 3 bases and 6 bases, with 13 bases remaining between them. Germline V lookup: CDR1 ENHRY, CDR2 SYGVKD. This CDR3 spans 14 amino acids. CDR3 sequence: CAISDRKSTDTQYF. The CDR3 DNA is TGTGCCATCAGTGACCGGAAATCGACCGATACGCAGTATTTT.

This clonotype showed up many times. V usage is TRBV9 and J usage is TRBJ2-3; D uncertain. The CDR3 has 13 amino acids. CDR1 SGDLS and CDR2 YYNGEE come from the germline V gene. Trimming cost V 4 bases and J 2 bases, with 8 bases left between them. CDR3 coding DNA: TGTGCCAGCAGCCCCTTCCTCACAGATACGCAGTATTTT. Its translation: CASSPFLTDTQYF.

This clonotype occurred many times. The chain has TRBV28 and TRBJ2-7, with TRBD2 matching 12 bases. The CDR3 is 17 residues long. Germline values: CDR1 MDHEN, CDR2 SYDVKM. With 4 bases clipped from V and 2 bases from J, the junction kept 9 bases outside the gene matches. CDR3 coding DNA: TGTGCCAGCAGTTGGGGCCGGACTAGCGGGGCTACCTACGAGCAGTACTTC. This gives the protein CASSWGRTSGATYEQYF.

This clonotype was recorded at least ten times. The chain links TRBV5-1 to TRBJ2-7, with D uncertain. Germline CDR1 and CDR2: SGHRS and YFSETQ. This CDR3 is 14 amino acids long. Trimming removed 0 bases from V and 4 bases from J, with 11 bases in between. CDR3 region: CASSLGQSLYEQYF. CDR3 DNA sequence: TGCGCCAGCAGCTTGGGGCAGAGTTTATACGAGCAGTACTTC.

The sample holds many counts of this clonotype. The gene calls are TRBV24-1 and TRBJ2-5, with 10 nucleotides matching TRBD1. V lost 4 bases, J lost 2 bases, and 3 bases stayed unmatched. Germline CDR1 reads KGHDR; CDR2 reads SFDVKD. The CDR3 has 15 amino acids. CDR3 sequence (DNA): TGTGCCACCAGTGACGACAGGGGGCAGCAAGAGACCCAGTACTTC. This codes for CATSDDRGQQETQYF.

In this sample, this clonotype turned up many times. This chain connects TRBV7-9 to TRBJ2-7; the D is unclear. The CDR3 consists of 12 residues. The V gene lost 4 bases and the J gene lost 7 bases, with 11 bases spanning the gap. CDR1 is SEHNR, CDR2 FQNEAQ, per germline (reference sequence). The CDR3 loop reads CASSSAINEQYF. CDR3 nucleotide sequence: TGTGCCAGCAGCTCAGCTATTAATGAGCAGTACTTC.

The CDR3 DNA is TGTGCCTGGAGTGTAGACAGGGGGAGCCACGAGCAGTACTTC. Protein product: CAWSVDRGSHEQYF. This sequence joins TRBV30 and TRBJ2-7; 9 bases are a match to TRBD1. The CDR3 runs to 14 residues. Germline-derived CDR1 and CDR2 are GTSNPN and SVGIG (reference sequence). J gave up 5 bases and V 0 bases, and 5 bases lay outside the gene matches.

This clonotype came up a few times. The rearrangement uses TRBV20-1 and TRBJ2-5; 13 bases line up with TRBD2. The CDR3 is 16 amino acids. CDR1 DFQATT and CDR2 SNEGSKA come from the germline V gene (reference sequence). The J segment lost 4 bases and the V segment lost 3 bases, leaving 8 bases of the junction unmatched. CDR3 protein: CSARMTSGGIGETQYF. The CDR3 nucleotides read TGCAGTGCTAGGATGACTAGCGGGGGGATAGGAGAGACCCAGTACTTC.

This clonotype was seen repeatedly, ten times or more. The chain links TRBV12-3 or TRBV12-4 to TRBJ2-2; D gene ambiguous. Deletions cut 7 bases from V and 5 bases from J, with 8 bases between. The CDR3 totals 12 residues. CDR3 DNA sequence: TGTGCCAGCACCTACTCGACCGGGGAGCTGTTTTTT. This translates into CASTYSTGELFF.

This clonotype was recorded many times. V usage is TRBV20-1 and J usage is TRBJ2-3, with 9 bases matching TRBD1. Germline V gives CDR1 DFQATT, CDR2 SNEGSKA (reference sequence). The CDR3 is 13 residues long. After removal of 3 bases from V and 4 bases from J, the junction contained 2 bases not matched to a gene. This chain's CDR3 is CSASGDRADTQYF. The DNA for the CDR3 is TGCAGTGCTAGTGGGGACAGGGCAGATACGCAGTATTTT.

CDR3: CSARAPRDNSPLHF. DNA of the CDR3: TGCAGTGCTAGAGCCCCCAGGGATAATTCACCCCTCCACTTT. J is TRBJ1-6 and V is TRBV20-1, with D perhaps TRBD1 (5 bases). Trimming removed 1 base from V and 5 bases from J, with 9 bases in between. The CDR3 spans 14 residues. Germline lookup yields CDR1 DFQATT and CDR2 SNEGSKA (reference sequence).

In its sample, this clonotype was seen a few times. The chain is built from TRBV7-2 and TRBJ2-3; unclear D gene. The germline V gene has CDR1 SGHTA and CDR2 FQGNSA. V gave up 5 bases and J gave up 4 bases, with 10 bases separating them. This CDR3 has 13 residues. CDR3 sequence: CASSRPLPDTQYF. As DNA, the CDR3 is TGTGCCAGCAGCCGTCCCCTGCCAGATACGCAGTATTTT.

This clonotype has at least ten counts. The rearrangement links TRBV7-3 to TRBJ2-5; 10 bases are shared with TRBD1. After removal of 1 base from V and 3 bases from J, the junction contained 2 bases not matched to a gene. This CDR3 region has 15 residues. CDR1 is SGHTA, CDR2 FQGTGA, per germline. CDR3 in amino acids: CASSLMGTGEETQYF. For the CDR3, the DNA is TGTGCCAGCAGCTTAATGGGGACAGGGGAAGAGACCCAGTACTTC.

This chain links TRBV7-8 with TRBJ1-5; 7 nucleotides line up with TRBD1. Trimming cost V 6 bases and J 4 bases; bases outside gene matches: 12. Germline V gene sequence: CDR1 SGHVS, CDR2 FQNEAQ. The CDR3 contains 16 residues. DNA for the CDR3: TGTGCCAGCAGTTCCCTCTCAGGACAGGCGAATCAGCCCCAGCATTTT. It is translated as CASSSLSGQANQPQHF.

This clonotype was counted a single time. A read error may be the cause here, since a much bigger clone is one base away. This chain connects TRBV6-1 to TRBJ2-3, with D possibly TRBD1 on 5 matching bases. The CDR3 consists of 12 residues. CDR1 is MNHNS and CDR2 is SASEGT in the germline V gene. The CDR3 DNA sequence: TGTGCCAGCACTGAAGGGGCAGATACGCAGTATTTT. Residues: CASTEGADTQYF.

Details on this clonotype: This clone may be a read error of a much larger clone one base away. The V call is TRBV7-9, the J call TRBJ1-3; weak D call: TRBD1 (5 bases). The length of the CDR3 is 16 residues. Per germline, CDR1 SEHNR and CDR2 FQNEAQ (reference sequence). CDR3: CASSLSGPRSGNIIYF. The CDR3 DNA follows: TGTGCCAGCAGCTTATCAGGGCCCCGCTCTGGAAACATCATATATTTT.

This clonotype was counted ten times or more. The gene calls are TRBV5-6 and TRBJ2-3, with a tentative D call TRBD1 (6 bases). This CDR3 contains 17 residues. The V end was cut by 4 bases, the J end by 2 bases, with 20 bases between. Germline CDR1 is SGHDT and CDR2 is YYEEEE. The CDR3 loop is CASSPVTRGFFTDTQYF. The CDR3, as DNA: TGTGCCAGCAGCCCGGTTACCAGGGGCTTTTTCACAGATACGCAGTATTTT.

This clonotype was counted at least ten times. The chain links TRBV7-6 to TRBJ2-7; D is unresolved. CDR3 length: 14 amino acids. V was shortened by 3 bases and J by 1 base, with 10 bases between the two germline ends. Germline loops: CDR1 SGHVS, CDR2 FNYEAQ. In nucleotides, the CDR3 is TGTGCCAGCAGCTTTTTACCGCGATCCTACGAGCAGTACTTC. As protein: CASSFLPRSYEQYF.